This entry lists 8 T cell receptor beta chains sequenced from one sample in a study of cytomegalovirus exposure and HLA in healthy donors. The study ran its PCR with 60 Vbeta and 13 Jbeta primers. Clones were sequenced by immunoSEQ multiplex PCR, and TCRdb holds only the in-frame ones, with some missing. The data contain some 90,000 clones, 65% to 75% of them seen just once; the ten biggest clones take up over 12%. The specimen sequenced was PBMCs. All receptors come from a woman in her 70s in good health and CMV-seropositive.

The CDR3 here is CASSLRDSRLETQYF. The DNA for the CDR3 is TGTGCCAGCTCACTCCGGGACTCGCGCTTGGAGACCCAGTACTTC. The chain is built from TRBV18 and TRBJ2-5, with a tentative D call TRBD2 (6 bases). There are 15 residues in the CDR3. The germline V gene has CDR1 KGHSH and CDR2 LQKENI. V lost 4 bases, J lost 5 bases, and 17 bases lay in between. Filled out from reference TRBV18 and TRBJ2-5, the complete variable domain reads NAGVMQNPRHLVRRRGQEARLRCSPMKGHSHVYWYRQLPEEGLKFMVYLQKENIIDESGMPKERFSAEFPKEGPSILRIQQVVRGDSAAYFCASSLRDSRLETQYFGPGTRLLVL.

The chain couples TRBV18 to TRBJ2-1; tentative D call: TRBD2 (6 bases). CDR1 and CDR2 from the germline V gene are KGHSH and LQKENI. V was shortened by 1 base and J by 5 bases, with 12 bases between the two germline ends. The CDR3 is 15 amino acids. The DNA for the CDR3 is TGTGCCAGCTCACCACGCCGGACTATTAACAATGAGCAGTTCTTC. It translates to CASSPRRTINNEQFF.

The chain links TRBV19 to TRBJ2-2; D is ambiguous. Germline lookup yields CDR1 LNHDA and CDR2 SQIVND (reference sequence). V was cut by 0 bases and J by 6 bases, with 8 bases left in between. The CDR3 extends over 14 amino acids. The chain's CDR3 is CASSIDLGPGELFF. CDR3 sequence (DNA): TGTGCCAGTAGTATAGACCTAGGCCCCGGGGAGCTGTTTTTT.

The chain uses TRBV5-1 and TRBJ2-7; tentatively, D is TRBD1 (8 bases). This CDR3 has 16 residues. Trimming removed 4 bases from V and 2 bases from J, with 19 bases in between. CDR1 and CDR2 from the germline V gene are SGHRS and YFSETQ. The CDR3 loop reads CASSQNTGGVPYEQYF. DNA for the CDR3: TGCGCCAGCAGCCAAAATACAGGGGGGGTCCCCTACGAGCAGTACTTC.

The V call is TRBV7-3, the J call TRBJ2-1, with 9 bases matching TRBD2. This CDR3 has 15 amino acids. CDR1 and CDR2 from the germline V gene are SGHTA and FQGTGA. Trimming took 6 bases from V and 9 from J; bases not matched to a gene: 12. CDR3 sequence reads: CASRAAGGRAGEQFF. The DNA for the CDR3 is TGTGCCAGCAGGGCCGCGGGCGGGAGGGCCGGTGAGCAGTTCTTC.

This chain links TRBV7-2 with TRBJ1-2, with 11 bases fitting TRBD1. The length of the CDR3 is 17 residues. Unmatched junction bases numbered 11, after V lost 5 bases and J lost 3 bases. CDR1 is SGHTA, CDR2 FQGNSA, per germline. Here the CDR3 reads CASSPWGQGELHYGYTF. The CDR3, as DNA: TGTGCCAGCAGCCCCTGGGGACAGGGGGAACTTCACTATGGCTACACCTTC.

The rearrangement links TRBV10-3 to TRBJ2-7; possible D gene TRBD2, 5 bases. Germline values: CDR1 ENHRY, CDR2 SYGVKD. The CDR3 has 12 residues. V lost 8 bases and J lost 1, with 9 bases in between. CDR3 loop: CAIESGSYEQYF. The CDR3 bases are TGTGCCATCGAGTCGGGGTCCTACGAGCAGTACTTC.

This sequence joins TRBV7-6 and TRBJ2-7; 7 nucleotides match TRBD1. This CDR3 is built from 15 residues. V trimming: 4 bases; J trimming: 5 bases; junction bases outside the gene matches: 11. Germline values: CDR1 SGHVS, CDR2 FNYEAQ. CDR3 DNA sequence: TGTGCCAGCAGCTATCTAACAGGGGCGGCCCACGAGCAGTACTTC. This codes for CASSYLTGAAHEQYF.